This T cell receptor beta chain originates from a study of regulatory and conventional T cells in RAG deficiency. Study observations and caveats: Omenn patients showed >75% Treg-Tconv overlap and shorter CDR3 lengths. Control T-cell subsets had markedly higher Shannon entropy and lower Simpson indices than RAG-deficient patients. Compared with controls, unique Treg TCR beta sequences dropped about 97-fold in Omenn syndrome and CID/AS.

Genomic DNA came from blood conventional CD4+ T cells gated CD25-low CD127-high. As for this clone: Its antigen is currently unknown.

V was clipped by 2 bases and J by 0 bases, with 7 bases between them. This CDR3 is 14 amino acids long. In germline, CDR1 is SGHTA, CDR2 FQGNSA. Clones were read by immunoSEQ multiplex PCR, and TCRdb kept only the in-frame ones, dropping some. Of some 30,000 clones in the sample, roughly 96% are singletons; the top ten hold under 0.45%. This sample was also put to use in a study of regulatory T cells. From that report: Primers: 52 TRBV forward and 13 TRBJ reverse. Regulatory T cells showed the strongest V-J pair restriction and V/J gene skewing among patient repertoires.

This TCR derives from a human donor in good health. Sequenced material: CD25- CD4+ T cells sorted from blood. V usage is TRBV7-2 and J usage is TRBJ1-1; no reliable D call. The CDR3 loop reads CASSLNSLNTEAFF. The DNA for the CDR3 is TGTGCCAGCAGCTTAAACAGCCTGAACACTGAAGCTTTCTTT.